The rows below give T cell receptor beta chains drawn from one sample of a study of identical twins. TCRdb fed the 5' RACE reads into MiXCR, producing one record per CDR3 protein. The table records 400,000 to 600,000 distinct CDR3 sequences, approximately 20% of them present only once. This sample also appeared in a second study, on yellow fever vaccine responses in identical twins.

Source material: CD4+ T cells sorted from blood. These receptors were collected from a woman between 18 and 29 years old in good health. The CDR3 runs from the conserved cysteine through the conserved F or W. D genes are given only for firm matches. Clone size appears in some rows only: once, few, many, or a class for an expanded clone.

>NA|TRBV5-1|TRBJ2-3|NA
CASTLAVSGDTQYF
TGCGCCAGCACCTTAGCGGTGAGCGGAGATACGCAGTATTTT
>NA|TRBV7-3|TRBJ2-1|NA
CASSLKGAVNEQFF
TGTGCCAGCAGCTTAAAGGGAGCTGTCAATGAGCAGTTCTTC
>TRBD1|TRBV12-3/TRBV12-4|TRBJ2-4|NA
CASSGDRVLAKNIQYF
TGTGCCAGCAGTGGGGACAGGGTTTTAGCCAAAAACATTCAGTACTTC
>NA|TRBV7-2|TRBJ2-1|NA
CASSSLNNEQFF
TGTGCCAGCAGCTCCCTTAACAATGAGCAGTTCTTC
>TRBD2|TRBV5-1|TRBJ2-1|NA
CASSLALAGGGPVYNEQFF
TGCGCCAGCAGCTTGGCCCTAGCGGGAGGGGGCCCGGTCTACAATGAGCAGTTCTTC
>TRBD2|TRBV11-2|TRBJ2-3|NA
CASRPSGSSQYF
TGTGCCAGCAGACCAAGCGGGAGTTCGCAGTATTTT
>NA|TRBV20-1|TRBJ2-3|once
CSARGDMGTDTQYF
TGCAGTGCTAGGGGGGACATGGGGACAGATACGCAGTATTTT
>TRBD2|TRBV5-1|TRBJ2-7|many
CASSPRTSGTYEQYF
TGTGCCAGCAGTCCTCGGACTAGCGGGACCTACGAGCAGTACTTC
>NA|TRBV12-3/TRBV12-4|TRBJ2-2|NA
CASRPYRNTGELFF
TGTGCCAGCAGGCCGTACAGAAACACCGGGGAGCTGTTTTTT
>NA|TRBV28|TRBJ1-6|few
CASWDSGGSPLHF
TGTGCCAGCTGGGACTCCGGAGGTTCACCCCTCCACTTT
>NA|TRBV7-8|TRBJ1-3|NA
CASSRGGSSGNTIYF
TGTGCCAGCAGCCGGGGTGGGAGCTCTGGAAACACCATATATTTT
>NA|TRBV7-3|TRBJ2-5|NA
CASSLIPGETQYF
TGTGCCAGCAGCTTAATCCCGGGGGAGACCCAGTACTTC
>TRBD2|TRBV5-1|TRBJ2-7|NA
CASSLESGVAGRYEQYF
TGCGCCAGCAGCTTGGAAAGCGGAGTAGCGGGAAGATACGAGCAGTACTTC
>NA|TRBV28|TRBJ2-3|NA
CASSRSYTQYF
TGTGCCAGCAGTAGATCTTATACGCAGTATTTT
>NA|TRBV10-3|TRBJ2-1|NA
CAIWSGLYNEQFF
TGTGCCATCTGGAGCGGGCTCTACAATGAGCAGTTCTTC
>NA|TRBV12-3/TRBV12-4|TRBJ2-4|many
CASSLSGLAKNIQYF
TGTGCCAGCAGTTTGAGTGGGTTGGCCAAAAACATTCAGTACTTC
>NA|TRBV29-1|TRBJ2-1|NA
CSVQGPRYNEQFF
TGCAGCGTTCAAGGACCCCGCTACAATGAGCAGTTCTTC
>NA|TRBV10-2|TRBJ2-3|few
CASTGGDTQYF
TGCGCCAGCACAGGGGGGGATACGCAGTATTTT
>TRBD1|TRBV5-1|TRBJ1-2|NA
CASSLDPDRGYTF
TGCGCCAGCAGCTTGGATCCCGACAGGGGATACACCTTC
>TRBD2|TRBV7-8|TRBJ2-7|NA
CASSPTSGRVYEQYF
TGTGCCAGCAGCCCCACTAGCGGGAGGGTCTACGAGCAGTACTTC
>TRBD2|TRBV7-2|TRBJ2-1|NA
CASSPGGGGTSKKFF
TGTGCCAGCAGCCCGGGGGGGGGAGGGACTAGCAAGAAGTTCTTC
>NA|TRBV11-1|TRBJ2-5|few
CASSLGYKGKLETQYF
TGTGCCAGCAGCTTAGGTTACAAGGGAAAGCTGGAGACCCAGTACTTC
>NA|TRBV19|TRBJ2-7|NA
CASSTRPGARSYEQYF
TGTGCCAGTAGTACCCGCCCTGGGGCAAGGTCCTACGAGCAGTACTTC